This T cell receptor beta chain was sequenced during a study of T-cell reconstitution after alpha-beta-depleted transplantation in children. Study observations and caveats: Some patients' high day-60 TCRbeta diversity was traced to surviving recipient T cells and thymic progenitors. In patients about two months after transplant, alpha-beta T cells reportedly arose from several hundred expanded graft clones. When one year had passed after transplant, most T-cell counts and diversity came from newly produced T cells.

Construction of the TCRbeta library involved unique molecular identifiers. TCRdb reanalysed the PCR reads using MiXCR and keeps one entry per CDR3 protein. The table records about 4,900 distinct CDR3 sequences, roughly 25% of them present only once. Points on this clonotype: As yet, its antigen is unknown.

Germline CDR1 and CDR2: LGHDT and YNNKEL (reference sequence). The trim removed 11 bases at V and 2 bases at J, leaving 9 bases unmatched. The CDR3 length is 15 residues. The starting material was PBMCs, mostly from graft donor cells, obtained 60 days after TCRalphabeta/CD19-depleted stem cell transplant. The chain recombines TRBV3-1 with TRBJ2-6; the match to TRBD2 covers 7 bases. This clonotype originated in a male patient aged 2 to 10 who had a stem cell transplant for acute lymphoblastic leukemia, so the T cells may come from the graft donor. The CDR3 spells CASCPGGAGANVLTF. CDR3 DNA: TGTGCCTCCTGCCCTGGGGGGGCTGGGGCCAACGTCCTGACTTTC.